This is a list of T cell receptor beta chains from one sample in a study of cytomegalovirus exposure and HLA in healthy donors. Generated by immunoSEQ multiplex PCR, the TCRdb table keeps only in-frame clones and is missing some. The profile shows 120,000 or so clones, approximately 10% of them singletons. Sequencing was carried out using PBMCs. The source is a woman in her late teens or twenties in good health and CMV-seropositive. CDR3s include the opening cysteine and the closing phenylalanine or tryptophan. The D gene is left open where the match is weak. Expanded clones are given a class, and other clones once, few, many or no size at all.

>TRBJ2-3|TRBV9|few|.
CASSPSGGGTDTQYF
TGTGCCAGCAGCCCCTCAGGAGGGGGCACAGATACGCAGTATTTT
>TRBJ1-2|TRBV19|few|.
CASTLAGNYGYTF
TGTGCCAGTACCTTGGCGGGTAACTATGGCTACACCTTC
>TRBJ1-1|TRBV10-3|.|.
CATREYLQGPEAFF
TGTGCCACCAGGGAATACTTACAGGGACCTGAAGCTTTCTTT
>TRBJ2-3|TRBV9|.|.
CASSSTDTQYF
TGTGCCAGCAGCAGCACGGATACGCAGTATTTT
>TRBJ2-7|TRBV4-1|.|TRBD2
CASSPGLAGGQREQYF
TGCGCCAGCAGCCCTGGACTAGCGGGAGGGCAACGGGAGCAGTACTTC
>TRBJ2-3|TRBV7-2|few|.
CASSHGLEDTQYF
TGTGCCAGCAGCCATGGGTTGGAGGATACGCAGTATTTT
>TRBJ1-1|TRBV14|.|.
CASSLLSASNTEAFF
TGTGCCAGCAGCCTTCTCAGTGCCTCAAACACTGAAGCTTTCTTT
>TRBJ1-2|TRBV10-3|.|.
CAIGRMRQDHGYTF
TGTGCCATCGGAAGAATGAGACAGGACCACGGCTACACCTTC
>TRBJ2-7|TRBV6-6|few|TRBD1
CASSYGTGAYEQYF
TGTGCCAGCAGTTACGGGACAGGAGCATACGAGCAGTACTTC
>TRBJ1-1|TRBV28|few|.
CASRIRTSGTEAFF
TGTGCCAGCAGAATCCGAACCTCAGGGACTGAAGCTTTCTTT
>TRBJ2-7|TRBV10-3|.|TRBD1
CAIRGSTGGTHEQYF
TGTGCCATCAGAGGTTCGACAGGGGGTACCCACGAGCAGTACTTC
>TRBJ2-1|TRBV5-1|.|TRBD2
CASSLDSGRKGAFF
TGCGCCAGCAGCTTGGATAGCGGGAGAAAGGGTGCGTTCTTC
>TRBJ1-2|TRBV25-1|few|.
CASSPLGGAGYTF
TGTGCCAGCAGTCCCTTAGGGGGGGCCGGCTACACCTTC
>TRBJ1-2|TRBV5-4|.|.
CASSPGRGYGYTF
TGTGCCAGCAGCCCAGGAAGGGGCTACGGCTACACCTTC
>TRBJ1-5|TRBV6-1|.|.
CASSGVPGVQGQPQHF
TGTGCCAGCAGTGGGGTCCCAGGGGTGCAGGGCCAGCCCCAGCATTTT
>TRBJ2-2|TRBV18|.|TRBD2
CASSPGLAGVTGELFF
TGTGCCAGCTCACCTGGACTAGCGGGAGTAACCGGGGAGCTGTTTTTT
>TRBJ2-5|TRBV5-1|.|.
CASKPSNQETQYF
TGCGCCAGCAAGCCTTCGAATCAAGAGACCCAGTACTTC
>TRBJ2-1|TRBV10-3|few|.
CAISESAGSYNEQFF
TGTGCCATCAGTGAGTCGGCGGGATCGTACAATGAGCAGTTCTTC
>TRBJ2-7|TRBV19|.|.
CASSIFGGGVYEQYF
TGTGCCAGTAGTATCTTTGGTGGTGGAGTATACGAGCAGTACTTC
>TRBJ2-7|TRBV7-3|few|.
CASSLSGGEEQYF
TGTGCCAGCAGCTTATCCGGGGGTGAAGAGCAGTACTTC
>TRBJ2-5|TRBV7-7|few|.
CASSPGVAETQYF
TGTGCTAGCAGCCCCGGGGTGGCGGAGACCCAGTACTTC
>TRBJ2-1|TRBV4-1|.|.
CASSQGFSVDNEQFF
TGCGCCAGCAGCCAAGGGTTTAGCGTTGACAATGAGCAGTTCTTC
>TRBJ2-3|TRBV9|few|TRBD2
CASSVGLAGDRADTQYF
TGTGCCAGCAGCGTCGGACTAGCGGGAGATCGGGCAGATACGCAGTATTTT
>TRBJ2-5|TRBV4-1|few|.
CASSHPRGVGTQYF
TGCGCCAGCAGCCATCCCAGGGGCGTCGGGACCCAGTACTTC
>TRBJ2-5|TRBV6-1|.|TRBD1
CASSEIGGGETQYF
TGTGCCAGCAGTGAAATAGGGGGCGGAGAGACCCAGTACTTC
>TRBJ2-7|TRBV30|.|.
CAWSTGAYEQYF
TGTGCCTGGAGTACGGGTGCCTACGAGCAGTACTTC
>TRBJ2-6|TRBV7-2|few|.
CASSFSSGANVLTF
TGTGCCAGCAGCTTCTCCTCTGGGGCCAACGTCCTGACTTTC
>TRBJ2-1|TRBV29-1|.|TRBD2
CSVEDGGGEQFF
TGCAGCGTTGAAGACGGGGGGGGTGAGCAGTTCTTC
>TRBJ1-2|TRBV30|few|.
CAWTLTGISGYTF
TGTGCCTGGACTCTAACAGGGATTTCTGGCTACACCTTC
>TRBJ2-7|TRBV6-6|.|TRBD1
CASSDSDRSYEQYF
TGTGCCAGCAGTGACTCGGACAGGTCCTACGAGCAGTACTTC
>TRBJ2-7|TRBV14|few|.
CASRKTGTTYEQYF
TGTGCCAGCAGAAAGACCGGGACAACGTACGAGCAGTACTTC
>TRBJ2-3|TRBV5-4|few|TRBD1
CASSFGGQRPDTQYF
TGTGCCAGCAGCTTTGGGGGACAGAGGCCAGATACGCAGTATTTT
>TRBJ1-2|TRBV5-5|once|.
CASSLTGQGYTF
TGTGCCAGCAGCCTAACAGGTCAGGGCTACACCTTC
>TRBJ1-4|TRBV30|.|TRBD1
CAGEEDRDEKLFF
TGTGCCGGGGAAGAGGACAGGGATGAAAAACTGTTTTTT
>TRBJ2-1|TRBV28|.|TRBD2
CASGAGGSSYNEQFF
TGTGCCAGCGGTGCGGGAGGGAGCTCCTACAATGAGCAGTTCTTC
>TRBJ2-5|TRBV2|.|.
CASSPLRDTYF
TGTGCCAGCAGCCCCCTCCGGGACACCTACTTC
>TRBJ2-7|TRBV30|.|TRBD2
CAWGLADSYEQYF
TGTGCCTGGGGACTAGCGGATTCCTACGAGCAGTACTTC
>TRBJ1-4|TRBV15|few|.
CATSRALNEKLFF
TGTGCCACCAGCAGAGCCCTTAATGAAAAACTGTTTTTT
>TRBJ2-3|TRBV7-9|once|.
CASSSSGSTDTQYF
TGTGCCAGCAGCTCGTCGGGATCCACAGATACGCAGTATTTT
>TRBJ2-1|TRBV15|.|.
CATSQGLSYNEQFF
TGTGCCACGTCACAGGGCCTCTCCTACAATGAGCAGTTCTTC
>TRBJ1-1|TRBV11-2|few|.
CASSLGRGFEAFF
TGTGCCAGCAGCTTAGGTCGGGGATTTGAAGCTTTCTTT
>TRBJ2-3|TRBV30|.|TRBD2
CAWRLAGGPVTQYF
TGTGCCTGGAGACTAGCGGGAGGGCCTGTTACGCAGTATTTT
>TRBJ1-2|TRBV5-1|few|.
CASSLGQGGDGYTF
TGCGCCAGCAGCTTGGGTCAGGGAGGGGATGGCTACACCTTC
>TRBJ1-1|TRBV11-2|.|.
CASSPGSLGGTEAFF
TGTGCCAGCAGCCCCGGGTCGTTAGGGGGCACTGAAGCTTTCTTT
>TRBJ1-1|TRBV5-1|.|.
CASSPGGPSRTEAFF
TGCGCCAGCAGCCCGGGGGGCCCCAGTCGCACTGAAGCTTTCTTT
>TRBJ2-5|TRBV27|.|.
CASRPGGGGTQYF
TGTGCCAGCAGGCCCGGGGGAGGGGGGACCCAGTACTTC
>TRBJ2-3|TRBV23-1|.|TRBD2
CASSQSHALSGGGTDTQYF
TGCGCCAGCAGTCAATCGCACGCACTTAGCGGGGGGGGGACAGATACGCAGTATTTT
>TRBJ1-2|TRBV13|few|.
CASSLEQGQGYGYTF
TGTGCCAGCAGCTTAGAGCAGGGGCAGGGTTATGGCTACACCTTC
>TRBJ2-5|TRBV7-2|.|TRBD2
CASSPFGLAGTQETQYF
TGTGCCAGCAGCCCCTTTGGACTAGCGGGAACCCAAGAGACCCAGTACTTC
>TRBJ1-3|TRBV5-4|few|.
CASSLGGRSGNTIYF
TGTGCCAGCAGCTTGGGAGGGAGATCTGGAAACACCATATATTTT
>TRBJ1-2|TRBV6-1|few|TRBD1
CASSEGWDRTYGYTF
TGTGCCAGCAGTGAAGGGTGGGACAGAACCTATGGCTACACCTTC
>TRBJ1-2|TRBV18|.|TRBD1
CASSPGTAYYGYTF
TGTGCCAGCTCCCCCGGGACAGCCTACTATGGCTACACCTTC
>TRBJ2-3|TRBV11-2|.|.
CASSLEPTGGFGGTQYF
TGTGCCAGCAGCTTAGAACCCACCGGCGGTTTCGGTGGTACGCAGTATTTT
>TRBJ1-4|TRBV28|.|.
CASARQENEKLFF
TGTGCCAGCGCCCGACAGGAAAATGAAAAACTGTTTTTT
>TRBJ2-3|TRBV7-6|.|TRBD1
CASSFRDRGMDTQYF
TGTGCCAGCAGCTTCCGGGACAGGGGGATGGATACGCAGTATTTT
>TRBJ2-7|TRBV25-1|few|.
CASSESGGGGSSYEQYF
TGTGCCAGCAGTGAATCGGGTGGGGGCGGGAGCTCCTACGAGCAGTACTTC
>TRBJ2-1|TRBV7-8|.|TRBD2
CASSARLAGSYNEQFF
TGTGCCAGCAGCGCCCGACTAGCGGGCAGTTACAATGAGCAGTTCTTC
>TRBJ1-1|TRBV6-1|few|.
CASSPFVDRNTEAFF
TGTGCCAGCTCCCCCTTTGTAGACAGGAACACTGAAGCTTTCTTT
>TRBJ1-2|TRBV27|.|.
CASTGGLGYTF
TGTGCCAGCACTGGGGGACTTGGCTACACCTTC
>TRBJ2-1|TRBV5-4|.|.
CASSLPGNEQFF
TGTGCCAGCAGCTTGCCAGGCAATGAGCAGTTCTTC